The subject of this entry is one TCR beta chain. Its antigen is unknown. These data come from a study of T cells in localized non-small cell lung cancer. Germline CDR1 SGHDT, CDR2 YYEEEE. The CDR3 length is 16 residues. The ends were cut back, 2 bases at V and 1 base at J, with 10 bases in the middle. Study-level findings and limits: Sequencing was limited to one tumor region, leaving the possibility of heterogeneity open. Researchers found a median around 50 of the top 100 tumor clones in adjacent lung. Of the tissues analyzed, uninvolved adjacent lung showed maximal T cell clonality, greater than tumor. Longer survival (overall) was linked to higher T cell density in blood.

Assay: immunoSEQ multiplex PCR; the TCRdb copy retains only in-frame clones and omits some. The sample gives about 28,000 clones, approximately 90% of which show up once; 2.5% to 3% is in the top ten. This sequence joins TRBV5-6 and TRBJ2-6; weak D call: TRBD2 (6 bases). The receptor was isolated from a woman between 18 and 55 years old with stage I lung adenocarcinoma. The material was peripheral blood, obtained before any cancer treatment. The CDR3 DNA sequence: TGTGCCAGCAGCTTCGTCGGGACTTCTGGGGCCAACGTCCTGACTTTC. Its translation: CASSFVGTSGANVLTF. The full variable domain, rest sourced from reference TRBV5-6 and TRBJ2-6, is DAGVTQSPTHLIKTRGQQVTLRCSPKSGHDTVSWYQQALGQGPQFIFQYYEEEERQRGNFPDRFSGHQFPNYSSELNVNALLLGDSALYLCASSFVGTSGANVLTFGAGSRLTVL.